This note documents a single T cell receptor beta chain sequence. Its antigen is as yet unknown. The germline CDR1 and CDR2 sequences are MNHNY and SVGAGI (reference sequence). The J segment lost 7 bases and the V segment lost 0 bases, leaving 3 bases of the junction unmatched. The CDR3 has 15 amino acids. The data stem from a study of cytomegalovirus exposure and HLA in healthy donors. Study results and caveats: The authors judged a highly shared variant cluster likely a sequencing artifact. Researchers had no immune exposure information except CMV serostatus available. TCR beta chain V- and J-gene trimming was linked, in a later analysis, to a missense variant in DCLRE1C.

The PCR used 60 Vbeta and 13 Jbeta primers. The protocol was immunoSEQ multiplex PCR, while the TCRdb copy is restricted to in-frame clones and leaves out a portion. Of about 160,000 clones in the sample, about 85% were seen once. This sequence was found in a young man in good health and CMV-seropositive. Material for sequencing was PBMCs. This chain uses TRBV6-6 with TRBJ1-4; the match to TRBD1 covers 9 bases. Here the CDR3 DNA reads TGTGCCAGCAGTTACTCGGGACAGGGAACTGAAAAACTGTTTTTT. Protein sequence: CASSYSGQGTEKLFF.